This T cell receptor beta chain was captured by sequencing in a study of identical twins. Study-wide results and caveats: The degree of excess twin sharing was weaker in beta out-of-frame sequences. An excess of low generation probability was shown by twin-shared out-of-frame alpha sequences. Cross-sectional statistics, not tracking of the same donors, supported the conclusions.

V shed 1 base and J shed 0 bases, with 10 bases lying between them. The CDR3 loop spans 16 amino acids. A word on this clonotype: As yet, its antigen is unknown.

TCRdb independently ran MiXCR on the 5' RACE reads; one entry per CDR3 protein. This table holds about 430,000 distinct CDR3 sequences, under 20% found once. All of the donors were Caucasians in good health. The sequenced sample was naive T cells sorted from blood. The chain uses TRBV12-3 or TRBV12-4 and TRBJ2-4; D might be TRBD1 (5 bases). The sequence was collected from a man aged 50 to 60 in good health. The chain's CDR3 is CASSLGQSLAKNIQYF. The CDR3 DNA sequence: TGTGCCAGCAGTTTAGGACAGAGCCTAGCCAAAAACATTCAGTACTTC.